Given below is one T cell receptor (beta chain) in context. This sample was included in a study of shared clonotypes between healthy human individuals. Whole-study context: A couple of female and a few male donors aged 18 to 49 were enrolled.

Donation came from healthy HIV-negative adults that had no recent acute infections or vaccinations. Sequencing used immunoSEQ multiplex PCR; TCRdb keeps in-frame clones, though not all of them. The table lists over 2 million clones, about 95% of them singletons. The junction had 5 bases not matched to a gene; V was cut back by 4 bases and J by 3 bases. The germline V gene has CDR1 SGHTA and CDR2 FQGNSA. The CDR3 loop spans 15 amino acids. Sequencing used naive CD4+ T cells sorted from blood. Noted subset: CD45RA+ positively selected. This sequence was found in a man younger than 35 in good health. The chain is built from TRBV7-2 and TRBJ2-7; 11 bases line up with TRBD2. CDR3 region: CASSSSSGGFYEQYF. CDR3 coding DNA: TGTGCCAGCAGCTCCTCTAGCGGGGGGTTCTACGAGCAGTACTTC. Based on the CDR3 plus reference TRBV7-2 and TRBJ2-7, the full variable domain is GAGVSQSPSNKVTEKGKDVELRCDPISGHTALYWYRQSLGQGLEFLIYFQGNSAPDKSGLPSDRFSAERTGGSVSTLTIQRTQQEDSAVYLCASSSSSGGFYEQYFGPGTRLTVT.